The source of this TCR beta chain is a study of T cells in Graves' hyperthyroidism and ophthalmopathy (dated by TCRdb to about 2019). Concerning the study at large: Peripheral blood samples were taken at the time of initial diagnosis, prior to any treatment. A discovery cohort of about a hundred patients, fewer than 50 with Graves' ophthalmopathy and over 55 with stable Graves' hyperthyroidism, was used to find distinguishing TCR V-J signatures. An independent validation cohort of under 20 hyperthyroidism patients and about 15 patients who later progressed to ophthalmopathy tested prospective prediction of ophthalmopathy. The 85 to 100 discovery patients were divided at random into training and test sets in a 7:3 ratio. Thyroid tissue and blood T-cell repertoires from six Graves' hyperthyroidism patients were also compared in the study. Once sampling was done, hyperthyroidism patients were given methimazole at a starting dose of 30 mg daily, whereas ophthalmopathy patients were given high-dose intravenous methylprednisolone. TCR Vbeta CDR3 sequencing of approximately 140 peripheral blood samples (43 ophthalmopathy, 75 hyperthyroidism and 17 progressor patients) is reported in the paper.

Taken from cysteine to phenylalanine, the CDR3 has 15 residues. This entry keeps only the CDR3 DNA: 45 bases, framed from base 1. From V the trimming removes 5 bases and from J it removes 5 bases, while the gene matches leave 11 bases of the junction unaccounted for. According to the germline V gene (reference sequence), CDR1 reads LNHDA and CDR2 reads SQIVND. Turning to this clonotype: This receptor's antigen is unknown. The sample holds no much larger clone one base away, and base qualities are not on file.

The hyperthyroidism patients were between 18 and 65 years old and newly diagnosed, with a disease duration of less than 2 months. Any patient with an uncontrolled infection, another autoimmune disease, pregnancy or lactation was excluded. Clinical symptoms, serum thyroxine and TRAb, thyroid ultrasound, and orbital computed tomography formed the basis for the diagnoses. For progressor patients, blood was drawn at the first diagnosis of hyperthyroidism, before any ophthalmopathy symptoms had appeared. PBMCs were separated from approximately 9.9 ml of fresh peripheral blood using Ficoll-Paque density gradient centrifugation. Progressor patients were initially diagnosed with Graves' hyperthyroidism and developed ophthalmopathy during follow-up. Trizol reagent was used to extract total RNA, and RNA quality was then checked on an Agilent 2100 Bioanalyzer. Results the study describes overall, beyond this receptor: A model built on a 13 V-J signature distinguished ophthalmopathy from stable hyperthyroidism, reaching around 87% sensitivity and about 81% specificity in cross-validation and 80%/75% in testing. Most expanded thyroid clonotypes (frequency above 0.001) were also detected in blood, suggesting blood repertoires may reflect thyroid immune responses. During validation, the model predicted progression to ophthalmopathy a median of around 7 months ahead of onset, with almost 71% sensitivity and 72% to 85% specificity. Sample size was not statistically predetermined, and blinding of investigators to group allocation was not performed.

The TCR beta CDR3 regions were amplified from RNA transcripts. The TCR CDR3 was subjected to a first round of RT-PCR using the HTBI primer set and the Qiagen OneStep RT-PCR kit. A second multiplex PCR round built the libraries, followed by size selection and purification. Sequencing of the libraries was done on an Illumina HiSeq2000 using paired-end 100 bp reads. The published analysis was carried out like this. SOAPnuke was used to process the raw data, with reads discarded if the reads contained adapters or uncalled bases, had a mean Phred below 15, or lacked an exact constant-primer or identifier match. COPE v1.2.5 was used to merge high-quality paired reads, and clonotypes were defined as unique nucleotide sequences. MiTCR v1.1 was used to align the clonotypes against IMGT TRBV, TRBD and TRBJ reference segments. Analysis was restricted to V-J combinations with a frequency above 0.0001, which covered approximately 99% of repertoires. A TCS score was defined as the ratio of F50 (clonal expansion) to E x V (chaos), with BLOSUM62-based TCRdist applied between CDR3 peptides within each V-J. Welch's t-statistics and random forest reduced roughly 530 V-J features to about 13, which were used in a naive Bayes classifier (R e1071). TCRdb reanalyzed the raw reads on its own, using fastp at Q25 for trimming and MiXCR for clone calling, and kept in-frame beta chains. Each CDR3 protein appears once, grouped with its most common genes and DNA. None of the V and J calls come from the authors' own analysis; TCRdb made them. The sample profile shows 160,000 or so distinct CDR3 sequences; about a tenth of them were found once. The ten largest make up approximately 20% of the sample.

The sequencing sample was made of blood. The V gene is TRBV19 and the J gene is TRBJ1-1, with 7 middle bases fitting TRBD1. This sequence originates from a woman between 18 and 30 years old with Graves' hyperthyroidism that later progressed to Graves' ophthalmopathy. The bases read TGTGCCAGTAGTCCGCAGGGGGGTTGGAAAACTGAAGCTTTCTTT. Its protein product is CASSPQGGWKTEAFF. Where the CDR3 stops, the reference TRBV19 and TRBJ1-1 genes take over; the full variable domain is DGGITQSPKYLFRKEGQNVTLSCEQNLNHDAMYWYRQDPGQGLRLIYYSQIVNDFQKGDIAEGYSVSREKKESFPLTVTSAQKNPTAFYLCASSPQGGWKTEAFFGQGTRLTVV.